This TCR beta chain was recorded in a study of T cell responses to AZD1222 COVID-19 vaccine. About the research overall: Pooled together were second doses at about 4 or about 12 weeks.

Points from the study as a whole: The study reported that nearly half of spike-specific TCRs target unmutated variant regions. The donor group comprised mostly white British people and more females; the analysis possibly underestimated clonal diversity.

Details on this clone: Its specificity is not known.

The trim removed 10 bases at V and 3 bases at J, leaving 15 bases unmatched. The CDR3 contains 15 residues. From germline, CDR1 is MNHEY and CDR2 SVGAGI. Assay: immunoSEQ multiplex PCR; the TCRdb copy retains only in-frame clones and omits some. Among more than 110,000 clones, around nine tenths were seen once, and the ten largest hold about 3.5%. The chain uses TRBV6-5 and TRBJ2-7, with 7 nucleotides matching TRBD2. The TCR was taken from an adult in good health. The specimen comprised peripheral blood, sampled on day 0 of AZD1222 vaccination. The CDR3 DNA follows: TGTGCCACCCTAGAGGTGGCGGGAGTTGGCTACGAGCAGTACTTC. Protein product: CATLEVAGVGYEQYF.